This T cell receptor (beta chain) was found in a study of blood T cell repertoires in COVID-19. Across the whole study: PBMCs, B-cell-depleted T cells, or T cells were the source of the cDNA or gDNA that made up the material.

This CDR3 has 15 residues. Germline loops: CDR1 LGHNA, CDR2 YNFKEQ. The trim removed 1 base at V and 2 bases at J, leaving 1 base unmatched. In the study's own analysis: Scientists estimated how many nucleated cells there were by amplifying reference gene primers. Some clones are missing from TCRdb's copy, which holds only in-frame ones; the method was immunoSEQ multiplex PCR. From that table come the V and J calls and clone size; the DNA was used to work out D and trimming. Of about 300,000 clones in the sample, 75% to 90% were seen once. The sequence came from a man aged 18 to 35 with active or convalescent COVID-19. J is TRBJ2-1 and V is TRBV4-2, with TRBD2 identical over 8 bases. The sequenced sample was peripheral blood. The CDR3 DNA is TGTGCCAGCAGCCAAGGGACTAGCACCTACAATGAGCAGTTCTTC. As protein: CASSQGTSTYNEQFF.